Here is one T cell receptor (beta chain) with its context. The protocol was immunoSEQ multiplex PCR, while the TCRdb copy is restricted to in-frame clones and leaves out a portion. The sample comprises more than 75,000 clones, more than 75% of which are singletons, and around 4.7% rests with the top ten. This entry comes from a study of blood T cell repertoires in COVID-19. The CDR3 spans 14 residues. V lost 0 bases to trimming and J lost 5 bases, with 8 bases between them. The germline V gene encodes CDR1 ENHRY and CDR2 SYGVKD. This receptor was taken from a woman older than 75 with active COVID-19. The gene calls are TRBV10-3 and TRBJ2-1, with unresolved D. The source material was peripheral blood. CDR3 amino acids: CAISESSVNNEQFF. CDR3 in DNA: TGTGCCATCAGTGAGTCGAGCGTTAACAATGAGCAGTTCTTC.